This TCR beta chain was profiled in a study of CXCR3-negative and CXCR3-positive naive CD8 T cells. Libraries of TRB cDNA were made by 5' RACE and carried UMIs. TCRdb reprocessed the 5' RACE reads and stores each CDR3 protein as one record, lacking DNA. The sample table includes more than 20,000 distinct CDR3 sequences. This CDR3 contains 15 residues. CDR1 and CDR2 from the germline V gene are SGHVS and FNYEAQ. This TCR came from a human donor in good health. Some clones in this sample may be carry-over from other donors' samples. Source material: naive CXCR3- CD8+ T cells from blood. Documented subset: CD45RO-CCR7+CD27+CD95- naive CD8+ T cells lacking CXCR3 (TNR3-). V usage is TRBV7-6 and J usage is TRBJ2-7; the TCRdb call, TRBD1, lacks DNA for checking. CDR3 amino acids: CASRSGQGLSYEQYF.